The rows below give T cell receptor beta chains drawn from one sample of a study of OX40 agonist ivuxolimab in advanced cancers. Sequencing used immunoSEQ multiplex PCR; TCRdb keeps in-frame clones, though not all of them. Of around 84,000 clones listed, approximately 90% were seen once; the top ten hold nearly 0.55%. The starting material was CD4+ or CD8+ T cells sorted from blood, obtained in a trial of the OX40 agonist ivuxolimab. Receptors were obtained from an adult with an advanced solid tumor such as melanoma, head and neck, liver or kidney cancer. Each CDR3 is given with its conserved first and last residue.

V	J	CDR3
TRBV7-2	TRBJ2-7	CASSLEQDPSYEQYF
TRBV2	TRBJ2-3	CASTASGRARDTQYF
TRBV28	TRBJ2-7	CASSLSGLAGEPYEQYF
TRBV10-3	TRBJ2-3	CAIQLGLAGADTQYF
TRBV30	TRBJ2-3	CAWSEFSTDTQYF
TRBV7-3	TRBJ1-1	CASSLQGAKTEAFF
TRBV30	TRBJ2-1	CAWSVTLAGVDNEQFF
TRBV11-2	TRBJ2-7	CASSPSRGGYEQYF
TRBV7-9	TRBJ1-2	CASSFKGLSYGYTF
TRBV28	TRBJ2-3	CASSLPSSRDSTDTQYF
TRBV30	TRBJ2-7	CAWSWGLAGYEQYF
TRBV5-4	TRBJ2-2	CASSLPLGFSAGELFF
TRBV7-3	TRBJ2-1	CASSPGLVEGYEQFF
TRBV7-2	TRBJ2-5	CASSPSRTQETQYF
TRBV9	TRBJ1-1	CASSVGLGVYTEAFF
TRBV9	TRBJ1-5	CASSVGVSNQPQHF
TRBV15	TRBJ1-1	CATSRDLGVTAEAFF
TRBV11-2	TRBJ2-3	CASSTLAGADTQYF
TRBV18	TRBJ1-1	CASSPLLQNTEAFF
TRBV7-3	TRBJ2-1	CASSFGQNNEQFF
TRBV18	TRBJ1-5	CASSPRGPNQPQHF
TRBV18	TRBJ2-3	CASSPRQVSSTDTQYF
TRBV4-3	TRBJ2-7	CASSQDPPGQGGEQYF
TRBV19	TRBJ1-2	CASSIGRDRPSPTGYTF
TRBV6-5	TRBJ1-1	CASSYSGTLNTEAFF
TRBV7-9	TRBJ2-2	CASSPKTGDVDTGELFF
TRBV7-3	TRBJ2-7	CASSLSPGGGYEQYF
TRBV11-2	TRBJ1-3	CASSLGSSGNTIYF
TRBV29-1	TRBJ2-5	CSVEADSGETQYF
TRBV7-7	TRBJ2-1	CASSQPGQGNEQFF
TRBV9	TRBJ1-2	CASSPIDQGTAGYTF
TRBV7-8	TRBJ2-1	CASSLRLTSGRGGGQFF
TRBV27	TRBJ1-1	CAGGQSLNTEAFF
TRBV4-3	TRBJ2-3	CASSHSRVGTDTQYF
TRBV10-3	TRBJ2-3	CAISEFGTSVGDTQYF
TRBV5-8	TRBJ1-2	CASSTRTGDYGYTF
TRBV18	TRBJ1-1	CASSPQGGTEAFF
TRBV5-1	TRBJ1-1	CASSLVEGHTEAFF
TRBV19	TRBJ2-3	CATRDRVGRTDTQYF
TRBV9	TRBJ2-2	CASSVVSVNTGELFF
TRBV28	TRBJ2-7	CASAFPGGSEQYF
TRBV15	TRBJ1-4	CATSRDLEGAGEKLFF
TRBV19	TRBJ1-1	CASSMEQESTEAFF
TRBV6-8	TRBJ2-7	CASSYSLPDRPKNEQYF
TRBV6-1	TRBJ1-4	CASSERDEKLFF
TRBV5-4	TRBJ2-7	CASSPDSSSGYEQYF
TRBV27	TRBJ1-6	CASSSASYNSPLHF
TRBV4-2	TRBJ2-1	CASSQESGRYNEQFF
TRBV7-2	TRBJ2-2	CASSLNIGELFF
TRBV12-5	TRBJ1-1	CASWGGHQGAFF
TRBV7-9	TRBJ2-7	CASSPAYEQYF
TRBV30	TRBJ2-4	CAWSRGGVRNIQYF
TRBV30	TRBJ1-1	CAWSDVTEAFF
TRBV15	TRBJ1-5	CATSRDLTGGFLSSNQPQHF
TRBV12-5	TRBJ2-3	CASAPRADTQYF
TRBV5-8	TRBJ2-3	CASSSQSGTSGGTDTQYF
TRBV19	TRBJ2-3	CASSIVASGGSGDTDTQYF